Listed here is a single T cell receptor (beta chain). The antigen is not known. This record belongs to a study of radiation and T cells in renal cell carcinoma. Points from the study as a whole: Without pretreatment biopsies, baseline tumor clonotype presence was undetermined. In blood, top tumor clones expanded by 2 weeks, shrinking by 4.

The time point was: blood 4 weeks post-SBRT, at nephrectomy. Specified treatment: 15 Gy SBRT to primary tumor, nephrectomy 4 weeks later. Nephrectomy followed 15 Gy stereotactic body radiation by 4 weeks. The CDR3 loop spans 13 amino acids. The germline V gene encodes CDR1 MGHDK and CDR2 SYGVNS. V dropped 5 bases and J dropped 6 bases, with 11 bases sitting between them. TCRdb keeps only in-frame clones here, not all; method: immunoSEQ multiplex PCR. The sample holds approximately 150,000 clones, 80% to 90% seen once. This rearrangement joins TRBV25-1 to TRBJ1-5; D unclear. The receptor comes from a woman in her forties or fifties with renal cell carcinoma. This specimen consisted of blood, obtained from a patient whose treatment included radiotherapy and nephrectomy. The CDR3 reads CASSQTSGQPQHF. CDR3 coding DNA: TGTGCCAGCAGTCAGACCTCAGGTCAGCCCCAGCATTTT.